This TCR beta chain was sequenced for a study of shared clonotypes between healthy human individuals (dated by TCRdb to about 2020). For the wider study: A few men and two women, aged 18 to 49 years, made up the cohort. Per donor, three plates each were used for CD4 naive and CD4 memory, two for CD8 naive, and one for CD8 memory. Blood TCR repertoires of about five healthy adults were deeply sequenced to estimate repertoire size and the extent of clonotype sharing between individuals. To increase sequencing depth and limit assay-specific biases, different laboratories used diverse techniques to prepare libraries and sequence TCR repertoires. Each donor's leukapheresis produced roughly between roughly 0.85 and 9 billion PBMCs. Overall study outcomes, separate from this receptor: Pairwise subsampling indicated that sequencing depth was expected to affect the degree of clonotype sharing among donors. When several donors were compared, the shared fraction of clonotypes was 5% to 6.5% for naive CD4, around 3.6% for naive CD8, 2% to 2.5% for memory CD4, and roughly 0.43% for memory CD8. Incomplete sequencing was indicated by rarefaction of sorted-subset datasets, despite the large sequencing depth. Higher generation probabilities were observed for clonotypes shared by all four sorted-subset donors than for non-shared clonotypes. The small number of donors limited the genetic and exposure-history diversity represented. Sampling was limited to blood, and TCR repertoires in tissue likely differ from TCR repertoires in blood. Estimated clonotype richness was generally larger for naive than for memory subsets.

CD8 naive samples consisted of CD45RO-negative cells that were positively selected for CCR7, yielding a CD45RA+CCR7+ population without TemRA cells. Donors were healthy HIV-negative adults with no recently reported acute infections or vaccinations. Only Caucasian adults living in Nashville, Tennessee, USA were represented among the donors. Blood was obtained by leukapheresis, after which PBMCs were separated by Ficoll-Histopaque density gradient centrifugation and cryopreserved in liquid nitrogen vapor phase. Purity and quantity of every magnetically sorted T cell population were checked by analytical flow cytometry. From each sorted fraction, genomic DNA was isolated and quantified by UV absorbance on a Nanodrop 2000c. Comment on this clone: The target of this receptor is not known. The record has no base qualities; no much larger clone is one base away. Other DNA sequences in the same sample also yield this CDR3.

From the cysteine through the phenylalanine, the CDR3 covers 13 amino acids. Only the CDR3 DNA stays, 39 bases, in frame from base 1. CDR1 and CDR2 are drawn from the germline V gene (reference sequence): GTSNPN, SVGIG. The germline ends are 6 bases apart after V is trimmed by 0 bases and J by 1 base. Using the deep immunoSEQ assay, TCR CDR3 regions were amplified from genomic DNA by multiplex PCR. Extracted genomic DNA from each cell subset was spread evenly across all wells of several immunoSEQ 96-well plates, with each plate serving as a replicate. Each replicate PCR for sorted subsets received roughly 200 ng genomic DNA, equal to 28,000 or so T cell genomes. The purified libraries were quantified using a Qubit 3.0 fluorometer, sized with a Bioanalyzer 2100, and then quantified again using the KAPA Library Quantification kit. A separate single-read 150-cycle Illumina NextSeq 550 flow cell was used to sequence each immunoSEQ 96-well plate. In the paper's pipeline: The immunoSEQ output contained only junctional sequences without quality scores, so filtering could not match that applied to full-length reads. Sequences were annotated with PyIR, a Python wrapper for IgBLAST v1.9, and V/J genes and CDR3 were assigned using IMGT germline references. Reads were filtered out if the reads had weak V/J assignments (E-value above 1e-6), no CDR3, stop codons, out-of-frame junctions, or ambiguous translated residues. V3J clonotypes were defined as sequences sharing the same inferred V gene, J gene, and CDR3 amino acid sequence. Percentage overlap between repertoires was computed as shared unique clonotypes divided by the size of the smaller repertoire. Repertoire richness was assessed with RTK rarefaction, the Chao1 estimator, and Recon v2.1 estimates of unobserved clonotypes. Generation probabilities were computed with OLGA for all TCRbeta clonotypes obtained by the gDNA method from several donors. Imported from immuneACCESS, the table was reduced by TCRdb to in-frame sequences with V and J called. These copies leave out some clones; in studies compared against another copy, an unresolved V gene accounts for under half, and the cause of the remainder is not known. The V and J calls and clone size come from that table; D and trimming were worked out from the DNA. For this sample the table gives about 2,200,000 clones, of which around 93% were detected only once. Of the sample, more than 1.5% falls within the top ten clones.

This chain joins TRBV30 to TRBJ1-1; the D gene assignment is ambiguous. The TCR comes from a man between 18 and 29 years old in good health. Some clones in this sample may be carry-over from other donors' samples. The sample comprised naive CD8+ T cells from PBMCs. Taken with the paper, the label for cell subset or site translates to: CD45RA+CCR7+. The nucleotide sequence reads as follows: TGTGCCTGGAGTGTTACAACGAACACTGAAGCTTTCTTT. Its protein product is CAWSVTTNTEAFF.